These 10 T cell receptor beta chains were all obtained from the same sample, sequenced in a study of blood T cell repertoires in COVID-19. Repertoires were generated with immunoSEQ multiplex PCR, while TCRdb's copy carries only in-frame clones and drops some. The table lists over 250,000 clones, around 86% of them singletons. The source material was peripheral blood. Receptors originate from a human donor in a cohort sampled during active COVID-19.

The genes are TRBV4-1 and TRBJ2-1, with D perhaps TRBD2 (5 bases). CDR1 and CDR2 from the germline V gene are MGHRA and YSYEKL. V dropped 7 bases and J dropped 0 bases, with 13 bases sitting between them. The CDR3 length is 15 residues. This chain's CDR3 is CASTVAAGSYNEQFF. The DNA of the CDR3 is TGCGCCAGCACGGTAGCCGCGGGCTCCTACAATGAGCAGTTCTTC.

V is TRBV27 and J is TRBJ1-6; D ambiguous. The CDR3 runs to 14 residues. Germline V gives CDR1 MNHEY, CDR2 SMNVEV (reference sequence). Trimming stripped 7 bases from V and 10 bases from J, with 17 bases between. For the CDR3, the DNA is TGTGCCAGCACTTCTAGCGGGCTTAGGTCACCCCTCCACTTT. Its protein product is CASTSSGLRSPLHF.

This chain joins TRBV7-3 and TRBJ2-4, with 10 bases that match TRBD1. Germline V gene lookup returns CDR1 SGHTA and CDR2 FQGTGA. J lost 5 bases, V lost 2 bases, and 6 bases had no gene match. This CDR3 comprises 16 residues. The CDR3 region is CASSLGSGTGENIQYF. Here the CDR3 DNA reads TGTGCCAGCAGCTTAGGATCAGGGACAGGGGAAAACATTCAGTACTTC.

V usage is TRBV7-2 and J usage is TRBJ2-3; 9 bases fit TRBD2. This CDR3 is built from 17 residues. CDR1 SGHTA and CDR2 FQGNSA come from the germline V gene. J gave up 5 bases and V 4 bases, and 13 bases lay outside the gene matches. The CDR3 nucleotides read TGTGCCAGCAGCTCATATGAAGCGAGAGCGGGAGGAGATACGCAGTATTTT. It codes for CASSSYEARAGGDTQYF.

The chain uses TRBV6-2 or TRBV6-3 and TRBJ1-2, with D unclear. The CDR3 is made up of 13 amino acids. Germline CDR1 reads MNHEY; CDR2 reads SVGEGT. The germline V and J ends were trimmed by 0 bases and 7 bases, with 9 bases remaining between them. The CDR3 region is CASSYSDTIGYTF. The CDR3, as DNA: TGTGCCAGCAGTTACTCAGACACGATTGGCTACACCTTC.

This clone was seen a handful of times. The chain recombines TRBV3-1 (or the pseudogene TRBV3-2) with TRBJ2-1; 9 nucleotides line up with TRBD2. The CDR3 contains 15 residues. V dropped 2 bases and J dropped 4; count of bases not matched to a gene: 3. The germline CDR1 and CDR2 sequences are LGHDT and YNNKEL (reference sequence). The CDR3 nucleotides read TGTGCCAGCAGCCAACCGACTAGCGGTTACAATGAGCAGTTCTTC. It translates to CASSQPTSGYNEQFF.

This clone appeared a single time. J is TRBJ1-2 and V is TRBV28; TRBD1 matches 10 bases. This CDR3 region has 13 residues. Germline V gene data show CDR1 as MDHEN and CDR2 as SYDVKM. V lost 4 bases to trimming and J lost 8 bases; unmatched junction nucleotides: 4. CDR3 nucleotide sequence: TGTGCCAGCAGTTCGGGACAGGGGTGGGGCTACACCTTC. It translates to CASSSGQGWGYTF.

J is TRBJ2-2 and V is TRBV19; 7 bases agree with TRBD1. J gave up 2 bases and V 8 bases, and 8 bases lay outside the gene matches. The CDR3 runs 15 residues. CDR1 LNHDA and CDR2 SQIVND come from the germline V gene (reference sequence). CDR3 DNA: TGTGCCAGTTTACCGGGACAGCTAAACACCGGGGAGCTGTTTTTT. It translates to CASLPGQLNTGELFF. Full variable domain (remainder filled in from reference TRBV19 and TRBJ2-2): DGGITQSPKYLFRKEGQNVTLSCEQNLNHDAMYWYRQDPGQGLRLIYYSQIVNDFQKGDIAEGYSVSREKKESFPLTVTSAQKNPTAFYLCASLPGQLNTGELFFGEGSRLTVL.

CDR3 DNA sequence: TGTGCCAGCAGCCTGGGTGTAGGGACTAGACACAGTGAGCAGTTCTTC. This translates into CASSLGVGTRHSEQFF. The genes are TRBV27 and TRBJ2-1, with 8 nucleotides matching TRBD2. Losses at the gene ends were 6 bases for V and 9 bases for J; bases not matched to a gene: 16. The germline V gene has CDR1 MNHEY and CDR2 SMNVEV (reference sequence). This CDR3 contains 16 residues.

The genes are TRBV5-1 and TRBJ2-2, with D possibly TRBD2 on 6 matching bases. This CDR3 spans 15 amino acids. With 2 bases removed from V and 2 bases from J, the gap between germline ends came to 10 bases. Germline V lookup: CDR1 SGHRS, CDR2 YFSETQ. Here the CDR3 reads CASSLDGRNTGELFF. The DNA of the CDR3 is TGCGCCAGCAGCTTAGACGGGAGAAACACCGGGGAGCTGTTTTTT.